These 22 T cell receptor beta chains were sequenced from one sample in a study of shared T cell receptors in the human thymus. TCRdb's copy holds only in-frame clones and misses some; the assay was immunoSEQ multiplex PCR. In the table there are 700,000 to 750,000 clones, over 75% of which are singletons. This sample also belongs to another study, concerning human thymus T cells.

The sample taken for sequencing was thymocytes. These receptors all stem from a girl under three years old with a congenital heart defect.

This sequence joins TRBV27 and TRBJ1-2, with D unresolved. Germline CDR1 MNHEY, CDR2 SMNVEV (reference sequence). Trimming removed 5 bases from V and 6 bases from J, with 19 bases in between. The CDR3 has 15 amino acids. The CDR3 nucleotides are TGTGCCAGCAGTAAGGGCGGCAGAGTCGGGGATGGCTACACCTTC. Residues: CASSKGGRVGDGYTF.

This rearrangement joins TRBV28 to TRBJ2-1, with D perhaps TRBD2 (5 bases). The V gene lost 4 bases and the J gene lost 2 bases, with 15 bases spanning the gap. Germline CDR1 is MDHEN and CDR2 is SYDVKM. The CDR3 is 16 residues long. The CDR3 region is CASSSPKGSTYNEQFF. CDR3 nucleotide sequence: TGTGCCAGCAGTTCCCCGAAAGGGAGCACCTACAATGAGCAGTTCTTC. The variable domain in full, completed from reference TRBV28 and TRBJ2-1, reads DVKVTQSSRYLVKRTGEKVFLECVQDMDHENMFWYRQDPGLGLRLIYFSYDVKMKEKGDIPEGYSVSREKKERFSLILESASTNQTSMYLCASSSPKGSTYNEQFFGPGTRLTVL.

The rearrangement joins TRBV29-1 to TRBJ2-1; the match to TRBD2 covers 10 bases. CDR1 and CDR2 (germline): SQVTM, ANQGSEA. The CDR3 is 17 amino acids. Losses at the gene ends were 5 bases for V and 3 bases for J; bases not matched to a gene: 13. The CDR3 sequence: CSVFSFSLAGDYNEQFF. DNA of the CDR3: TGCAGCGTTTTTTCATTCTCTCTAGCGGGGGACTACAATGAGCAGTTCTTC.

This clone was seen once. This sequence joins TRBV27 and TRBJ2-7; possible D gene TRBD1, 5 bases. V was pared by 5 bases and J by 2 bases, with 22 bases between. This CDR3 comprises 17 residues. CDR1 and CDR2 (germline): MNHEY, SMNVEV (reference sequence). CDR3 in amino acids: CASSPRIRVIVPYEQYF. CDR3 nucleotides: TGTGCCAGCAGTCCAAGAATCAGGGTAATTGTCCCCTACGAGCAGTACTTC.

This chain joins TRBV18 and TRBJ2-7; 7 positions match TRBD2. In germline, CDR1 is KGHSH, CDR2 LQKENI. With V trimmed by 1 base and J by 0 bases, 12 bases remained unmatched. The CDR3 consists of 18 residues. The DNA of the CDR3 is TGTGCCAGCTCACCACGGGGGGGACCCTCCAAAAGCTCCTACGAGCAGTACTTC. Translation gives CASSPRGGPSKSSYEQYF.

Only one count was recorded for this clone. The gene calls are TRBV5-1 and TRBJ1-3; perhaps TRBD1 as D (6 bases). Trimming stripped 4 bases from V and 2 bases from J, with 19 bases between. Germline V CDR1 and CDR2: SGHRS, YFSETQ. The CDR3 runs to 17 residues. CDR3 nucleotide sequence: TGCGCCAGCAGCGGGCCAGGGGAATCCCCAACTGGAAACACCATATATTTT. It codes for CASSGPGESPTGNTIYF.

V and J are TRBV5-1 and TRBJ1-2; 7 nucleotides match TRBD1. Germline V gene data show CDR1 as SGHRS and CDR2 as YFSETQ. This CDR3 comprises 14 residues. The V segment lost 0 bases and the J segment 6 bases; nucleotides outside the gene matches: 5. This CDR3 reads CASSLARGGDGYTF. CDR3 nucleotides: TGCGCCAGCAGCTTGGCCAGAGGGGGCGATGGCTACACCTTC.

The V and J genes are TRBV19 and TRBJ2-7, with 7 bases identical to TRBD2. CDR3 length: 17 amino acids. Per the germline V gene, CDR1 is LNHDA and CDR2 is SQIVND (reference sequence). The V gene end was trimmed by 5 bases and the J gene end by 0 bases; junction bases not matched to a gene: 13. DNA for the CDR3: TGTGCCAGTAGTGTGGGGGGGATAAGTCTGGGCTCCTACGAGCAGTACTTC. Protein sequence: CASSVGGISLGSYEQYF.

This clone was found a few times. The CDR3 nucleotides are TGCGCCAGCAGCCACCGGGACAGGGGCAAAAACATTCAGTACTTC. Its protein is CASSHRDRGKNIQYF. The V and J genes are TRBV5-1 and TRBJ2-4; TRBD1 agrees at 10 bases. The CDR3 loop spans 15 amino acids. With V trimmed by 4 bases and J by 3 bases, 4 bases remained unmatched. CDR1 and CDR2 from the germline V gene are SGHRS and YFSETQ.

The rearrangement uses TRBV19 and TRBJ2-7; maybe TRBD1 (5 bases). Trimming pared 2 bases from V and 5 bases from J, leaving 10 bases between. CDR3 length equals 13 residues. Germline-derived CDR1 and CDR2 are LNHDA and SQIVND (reference sequence). The CDR3 nucleotides read TGTGCCAGTAGTATACGGCAGGGTCACGAGCAGTACTTC. As protein: CASSIRQGHEQYF.

The genes are TRBV4-3 and TRBJ1-4; TRBD1 aligns across 9 bases. This CDR3 has 17 amino acids. The V gene end was trimmed by 2 bases and the J gene end by 4 bases; junction bases not matched to a gene: 8. The germline CDR1 and CDR2 sequences are LGHNA and YSLEER. In DNA, the CDR3 is TGCGCCAGCAGCCAAAAAGGCGGGACAGGGAGTAATGAAAAACTGTTTTTT. Its protein is CASSQKGGTGSNEKLFF.

The rearrangement joins TRBV4-3 to TRBJ1-5, with 9 nucleotides matching TRBD1. J lost 7 bases, V lost 3 bases, and 7 bases had no gene match. From germline, CDR1 is LGHNA and CDR2 YSLEER. This CDR3 has 15 residues. CDR3 region: CASSQRTGEHQPQHF. Here the CDR3 DNA reads TGCGCCAGCAGCCAGAGGACAGGGGAGCACCAGCCCCAGCATTTT.

The V gene is TRBV5-1, the J gene TRBJ1-2; 10 positions match TRBD1. V lost 5 bases, J lost 5 bases, and 6 bases stayed unmatched. Germline V gives CDR1 SGHRS, CDR2 YFSETQ. This CDR3 has 14 residues. The CDR3 loop is CASRDMDRGYGYTF. In DNA form, the CDR3 reads TGCGCCAGCAGGGATATGGACAGGGGGTATGGCTACACCTTC.

The genes are TRBV19 and TRBJ1-1; 7 positions agree with TRBD1. This CDR3 comprises 15 residues. Germline trimming cut 4 bases from V and 4 bases from J; bases unmatched to any gene: 9. Germline V CDR1 and CDR2: LNHDA, SQIVND (reference sequence). For the CDR3, the DNA is TGTGCCAGTAGTACCCGACAGGGAGAGGGCACTGAAGCTTTCTTT. Its protein product is CASSTRQGEGTEAFF.

The rearrangement joins TRBV2 to TRBJ2-3; TRBD1 might be the D (5 bases). Trimming removed 1 base at V and 3 bases at J, with 14 bases between. The germline V gene encodes CDR1 SNHLY and CDR2 FYNNEI. The length of the CDR3 is 16 residues. The CDR3 DNA sequence: TGTGCCAGCAGTGAAGAGAGGATTGGGGCGACAGATACGCAGTATTTT. Its translation: CASSEERIGATDTQYF.

This clone was seen a few times. V is TRBV28 and J is TRBJ2-3, with 9 positions matching TRBD2. Per germline, CDR1 MDHEN and CDR2 SYDVKM. The CDR3 covers 14 residues. V shed 8 bases, J shed 2 bases, and the junction held 5 bases outside the gene matches. The CDR3 loop reads CASLSGRNTDTQYF. The CDR3 DNA follows: TGTGCCAGCCTTAGCGGGAGAAACACAGATACGCAGTATTTT.

This sequence joins TRBV5-1 and TRBJ2-5; the D gene is possibly TRBD2 (5 bases). The germline gives CDR1 SGHRS, CDR2 YFSETQ. V gave up 4 bases and J gave up 9 bases, with 19 bases separating them. The CDR3 sequence is 14 residues long. CDR3 amino acids: CASSPGPPFGAQYF. Written as DNA, the CDR3 is TGCGCCAGCAGCCCCGGGCCTCCCTTCGGGGCCCAGTACTTC.

This clone was found once. The chain joins TRBV4-3 to TRBJ1-2; maybe TRBD1 (5 bases). The CDR3 loop spans 17 amino acids. V lost 0 bases and J lost 2, with 16 bases in between. Germline V gene sequence: CDR1 LGHNA, CDR2 YSLEER. The CDR3 sequence: CASSQESFIGGNYGYTF. As DNA, the CDR3 is TGCGCCAGCAGCCAAGAGAGTTTTATCGGGGGGAACTATGGCTACACCTTC.

This chain connects TRBV9 to TRBJ1-2, with 7 bases matching TRBD1. The CDR3 covers 14 residues. Looked up from germline, CDR1 is SGDLS and CDR2 is YYNGEE. V lost 3 bases, J lost 5 bases, and 7 bases stayed unmatched. Written as DNA, the CDR3 is TGTGCCAGCAGCGAGACAGGGAAAGGGTATGGCTACACCTTC. Its protein product is CASSETGKGYGYTF.

The chain is built from TRBV15 and TRBJ2-5, with a possible D match to TRBD1 (6 bases). This CDR3 is 16 amino acids long. Germline CDR1 reads LNHNV; CDR2 reads YYDKDF (reference sequence). V was shortened by 3 bases and J by 2 bases, with 16 bases between the two germline ends. The CDR3 spells CATSSFRGPQQETQYF. DNA for the CDR3: TGTGCCACCAGCAGCTTCAGGGGCCCCCAACAAGAGACCCAGTACTTC.

The chain links TRBV5-4 to TRBJ2-1; TRBD2 agrees at 15 bases. The CDR3 loop spans 17 amino acids. Germline CDR1 and CDR2: SGHNT and YYREEE (reference sequence). V shed 4 bases and J 4 bases; nucleotides not matched to a gene: 6. This chain's CDR3 is CASSPGTSGGKYNEQFF. The CDR3 DNA follows: TGTGCCAGCAGCCCTGGGACTAGCGGGGGGAAATACAATGAGCAGTTCTTC.

This chain connects TRBV6-1 to TRBJ2-7; 7 bases line up with TRBD1. Germline trimming cut 4 bases from V and 0 bases from J; bases unmatched to any gene: 9. This CDR3 region has 16 residues. CDR1 and CDR2 from the germline V gene are MNHNS and SASEGT. The CDR3: CASSGRGTDSSYEQYF. CDR3 nucleotide sequence: TGTGCCAGCAGTGGTAGGGGGACAGATAGCTCCTACGAGCAGTACTTC.